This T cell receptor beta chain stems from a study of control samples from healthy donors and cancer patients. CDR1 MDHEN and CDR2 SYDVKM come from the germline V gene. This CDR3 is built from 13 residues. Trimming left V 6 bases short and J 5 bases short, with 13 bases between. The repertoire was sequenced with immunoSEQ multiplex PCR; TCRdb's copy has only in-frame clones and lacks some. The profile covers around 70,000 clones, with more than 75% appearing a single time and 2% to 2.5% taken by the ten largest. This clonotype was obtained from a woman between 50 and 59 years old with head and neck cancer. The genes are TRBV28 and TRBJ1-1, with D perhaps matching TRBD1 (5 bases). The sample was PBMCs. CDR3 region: CASSVTGGTEAFF. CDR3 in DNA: TGTGCCAGCAGCGTCACTGGGGGTACTGAAGCTTTCTTT.